This entry concerns a single T cell receptor beta chain. Its matching antigen is unknown. This sample stems from a study of Tregs in tolerant kidney transplant recipients. Study-wide results and caveats: Biological reproducibility was not directly addressed, but technical replication error appeared minimal.

Measured with immunoSEQ multiplex PCR; TCRdb has only the in-frame clones, and not every one. The table records approximately 30,000 clones, 70% to 85% of them present only once. V shed 3 bases and J 0 bases; nucleotides not matched to a gene: 12. Germline CDR1 and CDR2: SGDLS and YYNGEE. The CDR3 length is 18 residues. The TCR comes from a human donor in good health. Material for sequencing was Tregs from blood cultured with allogeneic cells. The chain uses TRBV9 and TRBJ2-3, with 8 nucleotides matching TRBD2. CDR3 residues: CASSAQPRLASSTDTQYF. CDR3 in DNA: TGTGCCAGCAGCGCTCAACCCCGACTAGCGTCCAGCACAGATACGCAGTATTTT. Full variable domain (outside the CDR3, taken from reference TRBV9 and TRBJ2-3): DSGVTQTPKHLITATGQRVTLRCSPRSGDLSVYWYQQSLDQGLQFLIQYYNGEERAKGNILERFSAQQFPDLHSELNLSSLELGDSALYFCASSAQPRLASSTDTQYFGPGTRLTVL.